This TCR beta chain was documented in a study of control samples from healthy donors and cancer patients. Only in-frame clones appear in the TCRdb table, and some are missing; sequencing was by immunoSEQ multiplex PCR. The sample lists 150,000 or so clones, roughly 94% occurring once. V lost 4 bases and J lost 9, with 13 bases in between. The length of the CDR3 is 14 residues. Germline V gene lookup returns CDR1 SGHVS and CDR2 FQNEAQ. The chain combines TRBV7-8 with TRBJ1-6, with D possibly TRBD1 on 5 matching bases. This receptor was taken from a man aged 35 to 55 in good health. Material for sequencing was blood. The CDR3 spells CASSSTEGRSPLHF. CDR3 DNA sequence: TGTGCCAGCAGCTCAACCGAGGGGCGTTCACCCCTCCACTTT.